A single sample gave rise to the 18 T cell receptor beta chains below, sequenced in a study of CD4 T cells in relation to SARS-CoV-2 and coronaviruses. Clones were read by immunoSEQ multiplex PCR, and TCRdb kept only the in-frame ones, dropping some. The table has tens of thousands of clones, approximately 77% seen once; the top ten hold roughly 4.7%. These TCRs' antigens remain unknown. The source material was naive CD4+ T cells from PBMCs, cultured in vitro. Documented subset: naive CD4+ T cells isolated by negative enrichment. These receptors were obtained from an adult with COVID-19.

The chain employs TRBV2 and TRBJ1-4; D gene ambiguous. Germline V gene data show CDR1 as SNHLY and CDR2 as FYNNEI. The CDR3 is 14 amino acids. V was trimmed by 6 bases and J by 4 bases, leaving 12 bases between them. Here the CDR3 reads CASRAEVDNEKLFF. In DNA, the CDR3 is TGTGCCAGCAGGGCCGAAGTCGATAATGAAAAACTGTTTTTT. The full variable domain, rest sourced from reference TRBV2 and TRBJ1-4, is EPEVTQTPSHQVTQMGQEVILRCVPISNHLYFYWYRQILGQKVEFLVSFYNNEISEKSEIFDDQFSVERPDGSNFTLKIRSTKLEDSAMYFCASRAEVDNEKLFFGSGTQLSVL.

The rearrangement links TRBV9 to TRBJ2-7; D possibly matches TRBD1 or TRBD2 (5 bases each). Germline CDR1 and CDR2: SGDLS and YYNGEE. V was pared by 0 bases and J by 0 bases, with 13 bases between. This CDR3 has 16 residues. The CDR3 sequence: CASSVEARGNSYEQYF. In DNA, the CDR3 is TGTGCCAGCAGCGTAGAGGCGAGGGGTAACTCCTACGAGCAGTACTTC.

The chain combines TRBV7-2 with TRBJ2-4, with D tentatively TRBD1 (5 bases). The V end lost 4 bases, the J end lost 2 bases, and 9 bases lay between the germline ends. The CDR3 covers 14 residues. CDR1 SGHTA and CDR2 FQGNSA come from the germline V gene. CDR3: CASSSLGPKNIQYF. The CDR3 nucleotides read TGTGCCAGCAGCTCCCTGGGGCCCAAAAACATTCAGTACTTC.

J is TRBJ2-2 and V is TRBV9, with no clear D. Trimming took 0 bases from V and 5 from J, leaving 5 bases between them. Germline assignment: CDR1 SGDLS and CDR2 YYNGEE. The CDR3 contains 13 residues. The CDR3 DNA sequence: TGTGCCAGCAGCGTAGCTCAGACCGGGGAGCTGTTTTTT. Protein sequence: CASSVAQTGELFF.

The V call is TRBV19, the J call TRBJ2-7; D is possibly TRBD1 or TRBD2 (5 bases each). Germline CDR1 LNHDA, CDR2 SQIVND (reference sequence). The V gene lost 5 bases and the J gene lost 3 bases, with 20 bases spanning the gap. The CDR3 loop spans 16 amino acids. Written as DNA, the CDR3 is TGTGCCAGTAGTGTAACGGGGACCGTACACCGCTACGAGCAGTACTTC. Its protein is CASSVTGTVHRYEQYF.

The chain is built from TRBV21-1 and TRBJ1-2. TRBV21-1 is a listed pseudogene. The CDR3 has 13 amino acids. CDR3 protein: CASSRGSLNGYTF. For the CDR3, the DNA is TGTGCCAGCAGCAGGGGGAGCCTAAATGGCTACACCTTC.

In this sample, this clone turned up once. The rearrangement links TRBV5-1 to TRBJ1-3; D is perhaps TRBD1 (5 bases). The CDR3 spans 14 residues. Germline CDR1 and CDR2: SGHRS and YFSETQ. V lost 1 base and J 4 bases, leaving 9 bases between the germline ends. The DNA of the CDR3 is TGCGCCAGCAGCTTGTCAGGGCAAGGAAACACCATATATTTT. This codes for CASSLSGQGNTIYF. Full variable domain (missing parts from reference TRBV5-1 and TRBJ1-3): KAGVTQTPRYLIKTRGQQVTLSCSPISGHRSVSWYQQTPGQGLQFLFEYFSETQRNKGNFPGRFSGRQFSNSRSEMNVSTLELGDSALYLCASSLSGQGNTIYFGEGSWLTVV.

This clone was observed once. The chain combines TRBV4-3 with TRBJ2-3, with 7 bases aligning to TRBD1. There are 14 residues in the CDR3. Per germline, CDR1 LGHNA and CDR2 YSLEER. V shed 2 bases, J shed 4 bases, and the junction held 3 bases outside the gene matches. The CDR3 sequence: CASSQQTGSDTQYF. CDR3 in DNA: TGCGCCAGCAGCCAACAGACAGGGTCAGATACGCAGTATTTT.

The rearrangement links TRBV6-5 to TRBJ2-7; D uncertain. The V gene's germline CDR1 is MNHEY and CDR2 SVGAGI. Trimming shortened V by 5 bases and J by 2 bases, and 13 bases separated the two germline ends. The CDR3 has 14 residues. CDR3 amino acids: CASSSRVLPYEQYF. CDR3 coding DNA: TGTGCCAGCAGTAGTAGAGTTTTGCCCTACGAGCAGTACTTC.

This clone was detected a few times. The rearrangement links TRBV3-1 (or the pseudogene TRBV3-2) to TRBJ2-7; D remains unclear. The CDR3 loop spans 14 amino acids. CDR1 and CDR2 (germline): LGHDT, YNNKEL (reference sequence). The V and J ends lost 0 bases and 1 base respectively, with 7 bases between them. Written as DNA, the CDR3 is TGTGCCAGCAGCCAAGATCACGGGTCCTACGAGCAGTACTTC. It codes for CASSQDHGSYEQYF.

The chain uses TRBV4-1 and TRBJ1-5; D not resolved. With 5 bases removed from V and 7 bases from J, the gap between germline ends came to 24 bases. Germline lookup yields CDR1 MGHRA and CDR2 YSYEKL. The CDR3 loop spans 17 amino acids. The CDR3 coding sequence is TGCGCCAGCAGCACACATTACACGTACCTGAATCACCAGCCCCAGCATTTT. This codes for CASSTHYTYLNHQPQHF.

The gene calls are TRBV4-1 and TRBJ2-7, with 14 bases that match TRBD2. The V segment lost 3 bases and the J segment 3 bases; nucleotides outside the gene matches: 4. This CDR3 has 16 residues. CDR1 is MGHRA, CDR2 YSYEKL, per germline. The CDR3 DNA reads TGCGCCAGCAGCCAGGGGACTAGCGGGAGACACTACGAGCAGTACTTC. Translating gives CASSQGTSGRHYEQYF.

This chain connects TRBV11-1 to TRBJ2-5; no clear D gene. V gave up 1 base and J gave up 3 bases, with 3 bases separating them. The germline CDR1 and CDR2 sequences are SGHAT and FQDESV (reference sequence). The CDR3 is 12 amino acids. Here the CDR3 reads CASSLEEETQYF. For the CDR3, the DNA is TGTGCCAGCAGCTTAGAAGAAGAGACCCAGTACTTC. Using reference TRBV11-1 and TRBJ2-5 for the parts outside the CDR3, the full variable domain is EAEVAQSPRYKITEKSQAVAFWCDPISGHATLYWYRQILGQGPELLVQFQDESVVDDSQLPKDRFSAERLKGVDSTLKIQPAELGDSAMYLCASSLEEETQYFGPGTRLLVL.

The rearrangement joins TRBV29-1 to TRBJ1-1, with TRBD1 identical over 7 bases. Trimming took 6 bases from V and 1 from J; bases not matched to a gene: 2. Germline V gene lookup returns CDR1 SQVTM and CDR2 ANQGSEA. The CDR3 is made up of 12 amino acids. CDR3 DNA sequence: TGCAGCGTCCGACAGGGGAACACTGAAGCTTTCTTT. It codes for CSVRQGNTEAFF.

The chain is built from TRBV27 and TRBJ2-7, with a possible D match to TRBD1 (5 bases). This CDR3 region has 15 residues. The V gene lost 3 bases and the J gene lost 2 bases, with 14 bases spanning the gap. Germline V gives CDR1 MNHEY, CDR2 SMNVEV (reference sequence). DNA of the CDR3: TGTGCCAGCAGTTTTTGGGCAGGGATTACCTACGAGCAGTACTTC. Translating gives CASSFWAGITYEQYF.

This rearrangement joins TRBV7-8 to TRBJ1-1; 9 bases are shared with TRBD1. Germline loops: CDR1 SGHVS, CDR2 FQNEAQ. This CDR3 comprises 15 residues. Unmatched junction bases numbered 5, after V lost 2 bases and J lost 4 bases. CDR3 loop: CASSLFDRGSTEAFF. CDR3 nucleotides: TGTGCCAGCAGCTTATTTGACAGGGGGTCCACTGAAGCTTTCTTT.

The gene calls are TRBV5-1 and TRBJ2-5; no clear D gene. CDR1 and CDR2 from the germline V gene are SGHRS and YFSETQ. The CDR3 runs to 12 residues. With 1 base removed from V and 5 bases from J, the gap between germline ends came to 6 bases. CDR3 loop: CASSLQPETQYF. The CDR3 DNA follows: TGCGCCAGCAGCTTGCAACCCGAGACCCAGTACTTC.

The chain links TRBV7-2 to TRBJ2-1; 8 nucleotides agree with TRBD2. CDR3 size: 15 residues. CDR1 is SGHTA and CDR2 is FQGNSA in the germline V gene. V shed 5 bases, J shed 8 bases, and the junction held 11 bases outside the gene matches. CDR3 amino acids: CASSRGTRVLHEQFF. For the CDR3, the DNA is TGTGCCAGCAGCCGCGGGACTAGAGTCCTCCATGAGCAGTTCTTC.